A single T cell receptor (beta chain) is shown here with its context. Its antigen remains unidentified. No base quality information exists; no much larger clone differs at one position. This entry is derived from a study of blood T cell repertoires in COVID-19 (TCRdb year 2020). About the investigation overall: The collaborator samples originated in the United States, Italy and Spain and spanned the acute and convalescent phases of COVID-19. The prospective study material was composed of cDNA or gDNA derived from T cells, B-cell-depleted T cells, or PBMCs. Where available, HLA class I and class II types were obtained from metadata supplied by the sample provider rather than from assay-based typing. Subjects who had been exposed to COVID-19, were actively infected with it, or had recovered from it provided the deeply sampled blood TCRbeta repertoires that made up the dataset. The samples were drawn from two sources: the first 160 participants of the ongoing ImmuneRACE study, and 1,254 subjects contributed by 6 global collaborators. The repertoires were released in a freely available public database intended as a resource for research on the immune response to SARS-CoV-2. A de-identified subject ID, COVID-19 status, age in years and sex were almost always included in the sample metadata.

Overall study outcomes, separate from this receptor: The quantity of clinical and demographic metadata differed by source and by participant and was supplied without curation.

TCRbeta CDR3 regions were amplified from genomic DNA using the immunoSEQ Assay, a bias-controlled multiplex PCR. The study's own analysis went as follows. Within the assay, amplification of reference gene primers was used to estimate how many nucleated cells each sample contained. Sequence reads were collapsed and filtered to measure the absolute abundance of every unique TCRbeta CDR3 rearrangement. Productive Simpson clonality was computed per sample as the square root of Simpson's diversity index over productive rearrangements. TCRdb mirrors the immuneACCESS table, restricted to in-frame sequences. Some clones are absent from its copies; in checked studies, under half trace to an unresolved V gene, and the reason for the others is unknown. The D gene and trimming were derived from the DNA, and the V and J assignments and clone size from that table. The sample contains 200,000 to 250,000 clones, 80% to 85% of them found a single time. Less than 20% of the sample is taken by the ten largest.

Collaborating institutions collected whole blood in K2EDTA tubes following their own protocols. Collaborator samples were shipped for TCRbeta analysis as frozen whole blood, isolated PBMCs, or DNA extracted from either sample type. The receptor was isolated from a woman older than 75 with active or convalescent COVID-19. The sample consisted of peripheral blood.

The nucleotide sequence is given as TGTGCCAGCAGTTACTTCCGCGGACAGGGATTTGGCTACACCTTC. Its coded protein is CASSYFRGQGFGYTF. The sequence is built from TRBV6-2 or TRBV6-3 and TRBJ1-2, with 8 bases in between that match TRBD1. Looking up the germline V gene yields CDR1 MNHEY and CDR2 SVGEGT. The CDR3 runs 15 amino acids, cysteine and phenylalanine included. The read is trimmed to its CDR3 DNA, 45 bases read in frame from base 1. The junction shows trimming of 1 base on V and 7 bases on J, and the gene matches do not reach 8 bases of it.